A selection of T cell receptor beta chains follows, all from one sample in a study of blood T cell repertoires in COVID-19. The assay was immunoSEQ multiplex PCR, and TCRdb's table has in-frame clones only and misses some. The sample yields fewer than 95,000 clones, approximately 88% seen once. The material sequenced was peripheral blood. The receptors stem from a man in his sixties with acute or convalescent COVID-19. CDR3s include the opening cysteine and the closing phenylalanine or tryptophan. Fields, in order: CDR3 DNA, CDR3 protein, V gene, clone size, D gene, CDR3 length, J gene. D genes are given only for firm matches. Size is stated for part of the rows, as once, few or many counts, or as a class when the clone is expanded.

DNA: TGTGCCAGCAACATCGGGGGGTACACCGGGGAGCTGTTTTTT
CDR3: CASNIGGYTGELFF
V: TRBV7-3
size: -
D: TRBD2
length: 14
J: TRBJ2-2

DNA: TGTGCCAGCAAGGGTTACTCCAGGATAAGGCGGGCCTCCGTATACGAGCAGTACTTC
CDR3: CASKGYSRIRRASVYEQYF
V: TRBV2
size: few
D: -
length: 19
J: TRBJ2-7

DNA: TGTGCCAGTAGACGACAGGGGGGCACTGAAGCTTTCTTT
CDR3: CASRRQGGTEAFF
V: TRBV19
size: once
D: TRBD1
length: 13
J: TRBJ1-1

DNA: TGTGCCAGCAGTTACGCGCGGGGGGGACAAGAGACCCAGTACTTC
CDR3: CASSYARGGQETQYF
V: TRBV6-5
size: -
D: TRBD2
length: 15
J: TRBJ2-5

DNA: TGTGCCACCAGCAGAATTAAAGTAGCGGGGGCCGCAGATACGCAGTATTTT
CDR3: CATSRIKVAGAADTQYF
V: TRBV15
size: -
D: TRBD2
length: 17
J: TRBJ2-3

DNA: TGTGCCACCAGTGACCTGGGGGGGTCCAACACCGGGCCGCAGTATTTT
CDR3: CATSDLGGSNTGPQYF
V: TRBV24-1
size: -
D: TRBD2
length: 16
J: TRBJ2-3

DNA: TGTGCCAGCAGCGTAATAGCGGGGGGGCCGGACACCGGGGAGCTGTTTTTT
CDR3: CASSVIAGGPDTGELFF
V: TRBV9
size: -
D: TRBD2
length: 17
J: TRBJ2-2

DNA: TGTGCCAGCTCACTTGGACAGGGGGCAAGTAGGACTGAAGCTTTCTTT
CDR3: CASSLGQGASRTEAFF
V: TRBV18
size: -
D: TRBD1
length: 16
J: TRBJ1-1

DNA: TGTGCCAGCAGCGTAGGACTAGCGGGAGGGCCTAACACCGGGGAGCTGTTTTTT
CDR3: CASSVGLAGGPNTGELFF
V: TRBV9
size: -
D: TRBD2
length: 18
J: TRBJ2-2

DNA: TGTGCCAGCAGGCGGACTAGCGGGGGGCGACATGAGCAGTTCTTC
CDR3: CASRRTSGGRHEQFF
V: TRBV27
size: -
D: TRBD2
length: 15
J: TRBJ2-1

DNA: TGTGCCAGCAGCTTAGGCCAGACCGCGGGTGGCGATCAGCCCCAGCATTTT
CDR3: CASSLGQTAGGDQPQHF
V: TRBV7-8
size: -
D: -
length: 17
J: TRBJ1-5

DNA: TGTGCCAGCAGTGAAGTTTTACAGATGGGCACCGGGGAGCTGTTTTTT
CDR3: CASSEVLQMGTGELFF
V: TRBV6-1
size: -
D: -
length: 16
J: TRBJ2-2

DNA: TGTGCCAGCAGCTTGAGTACTAGCGGGGGGGTGTCCTACGAGCAGTACTTC
CDR3: CASSLSTSGGVSYEQYF
V: TRBV5-6
size: -
D: TRBD2
length: 17
J: TRBJ2-7

DNA: TGTGCCAGCAATATCGTCGGTGAGCAGTTCTTC
CDR3: CASNIVGEQFF
V: TRBV12-3/TRBV12-4
size: -
D: -
length: 11
J: TRBJ2-1

DNA: TGTGCCAGCAGCTTAGGCCTCCTCGATACGCAGTATTTT
CDR3: CASSLGLLDTQYF
V: TRBV7-3
size: -
D: -
length: 13
J: TRBJ2-3

DNA: TGTGCCAGCAGCCATGGGAGGTGGGGCACAGATACGCAGTATTTT
CDR3: CASSHGRWGTDTQYF
V: TRBV3-1/TRBV3-2
size: -
D: -
length: 15
J: TRBJ2-3

DNA: TGTGCCAGCAGCCGACCGGGGGACTATGGCTACACCTTC
CDR3: CASSRPGDYGYTF
V: TRBV6-6
size: -
D: -
length: 13
J: TRBJ1-2

DNA: TGTGCCAGTAGCAGAGGGGACTCTAATGAAAAACTGTTTTTT
CDR3: CASSRGDSNEKLFF
V: TRBV19
size: -
D: -
length: 14
J: TRBJ1-4

DNA: TGTGCCAGCAGTTTATTCAGGGGGCTCACTGAAGCTTTCTTT
CDR3: CASSLFRGLTEAFF
V: TRBV28
size: -
D: TRBD1
length: 14
J: TRBJ1-1

DNA: TGTGCCAGCAGCCAAGTCCGAGCGGGAGGGAGGTACGAGCAGTACTTC
CDR3: CASSQVRAGGRYEQYF
V: TRBV3-1/TRBV3-2
size: -
D: TRBD2
length: 16
J: TRBJ2-7

DNA: TGTGCCAGCAGCCAAGAGCCTAGCGGGGGGTTAGGAAGTTACAATGAGCAGTTCTTC
CDR3: CASSQEPSGGLGSYNEQFF
V: TRBV3-1/TRBV3-2
size: -
D: TRBD2
length: 19
J: TRBJ2-1

DNA: TGTGCCAGCAGTGAAAGGGGCGCGGTTGAAAAACTGTTTTTT
CDR3: CASSERGAVEKLFF
V: TRBV6-1
size: few
D: -
length: 14
J: TRBJ1-4

DNA: TGCGCCAGCAGCTTAACCATGGGACAGGGTTACGAGCAGTACTTC
CDR3: CASSLTMGQGYEQYF
V: TRBV5-1
size: -
D: TRBD1
length: 15
J: TRBJ2-7

DNA: TGCAGCGTTGAAAACCGGGACAGCTATGGCTACACCTTC
CDR3: CSVENRDSYGYTF
V: TRBV29-1
size: -
D: TRBD1
length: 13
J: TRBJ1-2

DNA: TGCGCCAGCAGCCTGGGAGGCGGGAGGGCCCGAGAGACCCAGTACTTC
CDR3: CASSLGGGRARETQYF
V: TRBV5-1
size: -
D: TRBD2
length: 16
J: TRBJ2-5

DNA: TGTGCCAGCAGCAACTCACAGGGGCGAGGCGGCTACACCTTC
CDR3: CASSNSQGRGGYTF
V: TRBV9
size: once
D: TRBD1
length: 14
J: TRBJ1-2

DNA: TGTGCCAGCAGCAGGGCACAGGGAAATTTCTATGGCTACACCTTC
CDR3: CASSRAQGNFYGYTF
V: TRBV5-6
size: -
D: -
length: 15
J: TRBJ1-2

DNA: TGTGCCAGTAGTATACCGGGATTGGCTGGAAACACCATATATTTT
CDR3: CASSIPGLAGNTIYF
V: TRBV19
size: once
D: -
length: 15
J: TRBJ1-3

DNA: TGTGCCAGCAGTCGTACGGGGGGTTGGGAGACCCAGTACTTC
CDR3: CASSRTGGWETQYF
V: TRBV6-6
size: -
D: TRBD2
length: 14
J: TRBJ2-5

DNA: TGCACCAGCAGCCAAAAAACCGGGAACACTGAAGCTTTCTTT
CDR3: CTSSQKTGNTEAFF
V: TRBV1
size: -
D: -
length: 14
J: TRBJ1-1

DNA: TGTGCCAGCAGCAATAGTCCGGACAGGTCAAGCTATGGCTACACCTTC
CDR3: CASSNSPDRSSYGYTF
V: TRBV7-8
size: -
D: TRBD1
length: 16
J: TRBJ1-2

DNA: TGTGCCAGTAGGGACTCCGGGACAGGTGGCGATCCAGAAGATTATGGCTACACCTTC
CDR3: CASRDSGTGGDPEDYGYTF
V: TRBV19
size: -
D: TRBD1
length: 19
J: TRBJ1-2

DNA: TGTGCCAGCTCACCGGACTTAGAGACCGGGGAGCTGTTTTTT
CDR3: CASSPDLETGELFF
V: TRBV18
size: -
D: -
length: 14
J: TRBJ2-2

DNA: TGTGCCAGCAGTTTAAGCGGGCCTTTCGATGAGCAGTTCTTC
CDR3: CASSLSGPFDEQFF
V: TRBV27
size: -
D: -
length: 14
J: TRBJ2-1

DNA: TGCAGCGTTGAAGATCCGGCCAGGGAGGGCTCCTACGAGCAGTACTTC
CDR3: CSVEDPAREGSYEQYF
V: TRBV29-1
size: few
D: TRBD2
length: 16
J: TRBJ2-7

DNA: TGTGCCAGCAGTTACGGCCCGGGAAGGGGGGAGCAGTACTTC
CDR3: CASSYGPGRGEQYF
V: TRBV6-2/TRBV6-3
size: -
D: -
length: 14
J: TRBJ2-7

DNA: TGTGCCAGCTCGAGAGGGGACAGCAACTATGGCTACACCTTC
CDR3: CASSRGDSNYGYTF
V: TRBV7-8
size: once
D: TRBD1
length: 14
J: TRBJ1-2

DNA: TGCGCCAGCAGCTCTAACCGTCAGCGGAGACCTTACAATGAGCAGTTCTTC
CDR3: CASSSNRQRRPYNEQFF
V: TRBV5-1
size: -
D: -
length: 17
J: TRBJ2-1

DNA: TGTGCCAGCTCACCAATGGGACAGGGCAGCACCGGGGAGCTGTTTTTT
CDR3: CASSPMGQGSTGELFF
V: TRBV18
size: -
D: TRBD1
length: 16
J: TRBJ2-2

DNA: TGCGCCAGCAGCTTAGACAGGTCGAACACTGAAGCTTTCTTT
CDR3: CASSLDRSNTEAFF
V: TRBV5-1
size: -
D: -
length: 14
J: TRBJ1-1

DNA: TGTGCCAGCAGCAAAGGTTACGGCGGAGAACTGAACACTGAAGCTTTCTTT
CDR3: CASSKGYGGELNTEAFF
V: TRBV21-1
size: -
D: -
length: 17
J: TRBJ1-1

DNA: TGTGCCAGCAGAAGCGGACTGTATAATTCACCCCTCCACTTT
CDR3: CASRSGLYNSPLHF
V: TRBV11-1
size: -
D: -
length: 14
J: TRBJ1-6

DNA: TGTGCCAGCAGTCCGGCCGGGTGGCAGCCCCAGCATTTT
CDR3: CASSPAGWQPQHF
V: TRBV27
size: few
D: -
length: 13
J: TRBJ1-5

DNA: TGCAGCGTTGGTCCAGGATCTGGGTATGGCTACACCTTC
CDR3: CSVGPGSGYGYTF
V: TRBV29-1
size: -
D: -
length: 13
J: TRBJ1-2

DNA: TGCAGTGCTACCTACGGGTCAGTCCTCCACTTT
CDR3: CSATYGSVLHF
V: TRBV20-1
size: -
D: -
length: 11
J: TRBJ1-6

DNA: TGCGCCAGCAGCCAAGATCGGCGGGAGACCCAGTACTTC
CDR3: CASSQDRRETQYF
V: TRBV4-1
size: -
D: -
length: 13
J: TRBJ2-5

DNA: TGTGCCAGCAGCTTAGGCCCGGGTGCAGGGGATCTGAGCTCCTACAATGAGCAGTTCTTC
CDR3: CASSLGPGAGDLSSYNEQFF
V: TRBV13
size: -
D: -
length: 20
J: TRBJ2-1

DNA: TGTGCCAGCTCACCACCAACACATCCCTACGAGCAGTACTTC
CDR3: CASSPPTHPYEQYF
V: TRBV18
size: -
D: -
length: 14
J: TRBJ2-7